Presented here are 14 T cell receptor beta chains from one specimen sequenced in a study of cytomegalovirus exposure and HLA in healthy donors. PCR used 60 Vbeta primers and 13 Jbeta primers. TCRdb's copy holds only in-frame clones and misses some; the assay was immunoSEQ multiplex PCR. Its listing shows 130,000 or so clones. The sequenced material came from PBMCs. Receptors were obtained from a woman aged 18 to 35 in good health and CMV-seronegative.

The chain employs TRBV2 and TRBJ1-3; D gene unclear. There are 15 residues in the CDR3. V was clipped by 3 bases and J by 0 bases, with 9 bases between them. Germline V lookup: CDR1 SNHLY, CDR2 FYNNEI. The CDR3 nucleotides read TGTGCCAGCAGTGATCACAGAAGCTCTGGAAACACCATATATTTT. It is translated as CASSDHRSSGNTIYF.

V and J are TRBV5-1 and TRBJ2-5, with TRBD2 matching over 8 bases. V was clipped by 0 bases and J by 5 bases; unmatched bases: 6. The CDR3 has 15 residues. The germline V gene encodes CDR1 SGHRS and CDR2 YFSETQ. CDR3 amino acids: CASSLVGLVRETQYF. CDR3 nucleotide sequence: TGCGCCAGCAGCTTGGTGGGACTAGTAAGGGAGACCCAGTACTTC. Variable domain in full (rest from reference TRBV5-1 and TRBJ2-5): KAGVTQTPRYLIKTRGQQVTLSCSPISGHRSVSWYQQTPGQGLQFLFEYFSETQRNKGNFPGRFSGRQFSNSRSEMNVSTLELGDSALYLCASSLVGLVRETQYFGPGTRLLVL.

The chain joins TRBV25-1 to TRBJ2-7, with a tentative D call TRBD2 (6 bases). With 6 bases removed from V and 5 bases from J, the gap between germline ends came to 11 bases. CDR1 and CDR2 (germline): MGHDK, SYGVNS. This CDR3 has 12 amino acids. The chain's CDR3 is CASSGSVHEQYF. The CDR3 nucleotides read TGTGCCAGCAGCGGGAGCGTCCACGAGCAGTACTTC.

CDR3 loop: CASSVLGGYTGELFF. DNA of the CDR3: TGTGCCAGCAGCGTATTAGGCGGGTACACCGGGGAGCTGTTTTTT. This chain uses TRBV9 with TRBJ2-2, with D possibly TRBD2 on 5 matching bases. The CDR3 has 15 residues. Germline CDR1 reads SGDLS; CDR2 reads YYNGEE. The V and J ends lost 1 base and 3 bases respectively, with 10 bases between them.

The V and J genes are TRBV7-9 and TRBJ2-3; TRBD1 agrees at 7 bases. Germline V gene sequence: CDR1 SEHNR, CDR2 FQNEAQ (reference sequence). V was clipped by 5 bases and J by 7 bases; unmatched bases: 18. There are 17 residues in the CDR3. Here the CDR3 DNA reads TGTGCCAGCAGCATCTACAGGGGCCTAGCCGAGGCTAATACGCAGTATTTT. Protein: CASSIYRGLAEANTQYF.

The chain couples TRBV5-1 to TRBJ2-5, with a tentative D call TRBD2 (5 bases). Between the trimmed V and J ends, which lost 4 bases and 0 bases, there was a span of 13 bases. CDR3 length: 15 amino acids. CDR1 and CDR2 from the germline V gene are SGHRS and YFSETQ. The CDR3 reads CASSAGEPYQETQYF. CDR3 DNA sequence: TGCGCCAGCAGCGCCGGGGAACCGTACCAAGAGACCCAGTACTTC.

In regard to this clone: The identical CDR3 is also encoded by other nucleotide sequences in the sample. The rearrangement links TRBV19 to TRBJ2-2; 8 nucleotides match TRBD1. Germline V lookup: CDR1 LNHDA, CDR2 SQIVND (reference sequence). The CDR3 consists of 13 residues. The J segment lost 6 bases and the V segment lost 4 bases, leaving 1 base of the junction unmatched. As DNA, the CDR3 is TGTGCCAGTAGTACGACAGGGGCCGGGGAGCTGTTTTTT. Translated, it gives CASSTTGAGELFF.

As DNA, the CDR3 is TGTGCCAGCAGCTTGGCCCCTGCAGGTCAGCCCCAGCATTTT. Amino acid sequence: CASSLAPAGQPQHF. The chain joins TRBV5-5 to TRBJ1-5; D call uncertain. CDR3 length: 14 residues. With 0 bases removed from V and 6 bases from J, the gap between germline ends came to 10 bases. CDR1 SGHKS and CDR2 YYEKEE come from the germline V gene (reference sequence).

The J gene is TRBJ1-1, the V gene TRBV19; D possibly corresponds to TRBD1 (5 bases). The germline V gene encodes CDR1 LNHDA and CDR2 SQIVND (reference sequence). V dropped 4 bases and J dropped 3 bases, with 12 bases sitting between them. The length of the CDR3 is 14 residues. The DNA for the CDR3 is TGTGCCAGTAGTAATCCTGGGGCCCACACTGAAGCTTTCTTT. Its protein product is CASSNPGAHTEAFF.

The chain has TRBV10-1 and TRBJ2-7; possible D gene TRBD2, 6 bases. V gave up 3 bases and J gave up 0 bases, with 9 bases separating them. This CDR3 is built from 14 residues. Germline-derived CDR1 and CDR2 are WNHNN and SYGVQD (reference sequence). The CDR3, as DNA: TGCGCCAGCAGTGAACGGCGGGACTCCTACGAGCAGTACGTC. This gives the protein CASSERRDSYEQYV.

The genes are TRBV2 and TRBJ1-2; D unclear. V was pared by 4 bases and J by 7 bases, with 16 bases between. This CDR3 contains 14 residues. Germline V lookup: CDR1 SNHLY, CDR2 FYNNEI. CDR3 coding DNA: TGTGCCAGCAGTGTAACATGGGCTATGGCTGGCTACACCTTC. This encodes CASSVTWAMAGYTF.

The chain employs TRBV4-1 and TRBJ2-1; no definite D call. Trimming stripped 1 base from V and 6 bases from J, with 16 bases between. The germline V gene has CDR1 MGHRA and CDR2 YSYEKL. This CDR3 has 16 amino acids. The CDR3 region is CASSQVSPPGINEQFF. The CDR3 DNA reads TGCGCCAGCAGCCAAGTGTCCCCCCCAGGAATCAATGAGCAGTTCTTC.

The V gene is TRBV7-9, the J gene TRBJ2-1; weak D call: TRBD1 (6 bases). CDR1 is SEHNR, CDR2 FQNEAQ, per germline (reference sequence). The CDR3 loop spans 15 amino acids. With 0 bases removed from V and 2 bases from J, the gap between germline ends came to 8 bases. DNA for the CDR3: TGTGCCAGCAGCTTAGCCAGGGGCGCCTACAATGAGCAGTTCTTC. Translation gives CASSLARGAYNEQFF.

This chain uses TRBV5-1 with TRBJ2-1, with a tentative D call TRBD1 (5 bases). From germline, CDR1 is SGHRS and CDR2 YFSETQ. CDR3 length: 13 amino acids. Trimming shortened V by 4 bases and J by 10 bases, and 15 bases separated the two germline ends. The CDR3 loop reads CASSQGGRREQFF. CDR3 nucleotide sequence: TGCGCCAGCAGCCAGGGTGGTCGTAGGGAGCAGTTCTTC.